This T cell receptor (beta chain) was identified during a study of T cell responses to AZD1222 COVID-19 vaccine. Libraries were prepared by immunoSEQ multiplex PCR; TCRdb keeps only in-frame clonotypes and omits some of them. The sample lists 85,000 to 90,000 clones, almost 90% occurring once. Overall study findings and caveats: Spike regions recognized by vaccine-associated CD4 TCRs spanned the protein, led by 160-218 and 743-854. Possibly, clonal diversity was underestimated; donors were largely white British and included more females. Repertoires in all cases were sampled only once the peak T cell response had passed.

Remarks on this clone: What it binds is unknown.

V dropped 5 bases and J dropped 0 bases, with 16 bases sitting between them. Looked up from germline, CDR1 is LNHDA and CDR2 is SQIVND (reference sequence). The CDR3 runs to 16 residues. This TCR derives from an adult in good health. The chain combines TRBV19 with TRBJ1-1; D is unresolved. The specimen comprised peripheral blood, sampled on day 0 of MenACWY control vaccination. CDR3 bases: TGTGCCAGTAGTTCGCGGGCCGGACTTATGAACACTGAAGCTTTCTTT. As protein: CASSSRAGLMNTEAFF.